Each of the 18 T cell receptor beta chains below was sequenced from the same sample in a study of cytomegalovirus exposure and HLA in healthy donors (TCRdb year 2017). The library was built by means of the immunoSEQ multiplex PCR assay. A mixture of 60 forward primers for TCR Vbeta segments and 13 reverse primers for TCR Jbeta segments was used in the multiplex PCR. As stored in TCRdb, this immuneACCESS dataset retains in-frame rearrangements with V and J assigned. A fraction of the clones does not appear; measured against another copy, unresolved V genes explain less than half of the discrepancy, and the remainder lacks a known reason. The sample table shows under 250,000 clones, and about 72% are seen once. The ten top clones hold less than 4.5% of the sample. Sequencing input: PBMCs. These receptors came from a male donor in good health and CMV-seronegative.

A few counts support this clone. The chain carries TRBV18 and TRBJ1-1; TRBD1 is a possible D gene (5 bases). Trimming removed 5 bases from V and 0 bases from J, with 13 bases in between. Looked up from germline, CDR1 is KGHSH and CDR2 is LQKENI. This CDR3 spans 15 amino acids. CDR3: CASSGGALMNTEAFF. CDR3 in DNA: TGTGCCAGCTCAGGAGGGGCTTTAATGAACACTGAAGCTTTCTTT.

The V and J genes are TRBV6-1 and TRBJ2-5, with 9 nucleotides matching TRBD1. Germline V gene sequence: CDR1 MNHNS, CDR2 SASEGT. This CDR3 has 15 amino acids. V trimming: 5 bases; J trimming: 5 bases; junction bases outside the gene matches: 9. The CDR3 DNA reads as TGTGCCAGCAGTCACACAGGGGGCCTAGGGGAGACCCAGTACTTC. This translates into CASSHTGGLGETQYF.

This chain links TRBV29-1 with TRBJ2-7; D is ambiguous. The CDR3 length is 10 residues. The germline gives CDR1 SQVTM, CDR2 ANQGSEA. V dropped 6 bases and J dropped 6 bases, with 9 bases sitting between them. The CDR3 DNA is TGCAGCGTGGCCCATGGCGAGCAGTACTTC. Its translation: CSVAHGEQYF.

The chain couples TRBV18 to TRBJ2-6; tentatively, D is TRBD1 (6 bases). The germline CDR1 and CDR2 sequences are KGHSH and LQKENI. Trimming pared 4 bases from V and 0 bases from J, leaving 13 bases between. CDR3 length: 17 amino acids. CDR3: CASSQQQGTSGANVLTF. The CDR3 DNA reads TGTGCCAGCTCACAACAACAGGGTACCTCTGGGGCCAACGTCCTGACTTTC.

This clone was recorded only once. V gene TRBV11-2 combines with J gene TRBJ1-1; a possible D gene is TRBD1 (5 bases). The germline V gene encodes CDR1 SGHAT and CDR2 FQNNGV. The CDR3 spans 13 residues. The V end lost 4 bases, the J end lost 1 base, and 7 bases lay between the germline ends. The CDR3 loop is CASSSQGNTEAFF. The CDR3 DNA reads as TGTGCCAGCAGCTCCCAGGGGAACACTGAAGCTTTCTTT.

The chain uses TRBV7-9 and TRBJ2-3; D remains unclear. Looked up from germline, CDR1 is SEHNR and CDR2 is FQNEAQ (reference sequence). The CDR3 spans 16 residues. V lost 3 bases, J lost 2 bases, and 15 bases lay in between. The CDR3 nucleotides are TGTGCCAGCAGCTTGATGCTAGAAACGATCACAGATACGCAGTATTTT. As protein: CASSLMLETITDTQYF.

The rearrangement joins TRBV6-5 to TRBJ1-2; 8 bases map to TRBD1. The CDR3 has 14 amino acids. V trimming: 3 bases; J trimming: 7 bases; junction bases outside the gene matches: 7. Germline loops: CDR1 MNHEY, CDR2 SVGAGI. CDR3 nucleotides: TGTGCCAGCAGTTATTTCGGACAGGGATTTGGCTACACCTTC. Translating gives CASSYFGQGFGYTF.

The rearrangement uses TRBV5-1 and TRBJ2-3, with 11 bases aligning to TRBD1. From germline, CDR1 is SGHRS and CDR2 YFSETQ. CDR3 size: 14 residues. Unmatched junction bases numbered 5, after V lost 6 bases and J lost 5 bases. For the CDR3, the DNA is TGCGCCAGCATGGGGACAGGGGGAAAAGATACGCAGTATTTT. Translation gives CASMGTGGKDTQYF.

The genes are TRBV7-9 and TRBJ2-5; D is uncertain. The CDR3 consists of 14 residues. Trimming shortened V by 1 base and J by 4 bases, and 10 bases separated the two germline ends. Germline V gene lookup returns CDR1 SEHNR and CDR2 FQNEAQ (reference sequence). For the CDR3, the DNA is TGTGCCAGCAGCTTAGTCCGGGTAGGAGAGACCCAGTACTTC. Translation: CASSLVRVGETQYF. Full variable domain (missing parts from reference TRBV7-9 and TRBJ2-5): DTGVSQNPRHKITKRGQNVTFRCDPISEHNRLYWYRQTLGQGPEFLTYFQNEAQLEKSRLLSDRFSAERPKGSFSTLEIQRTEQGDSAMYLCASSLVRVGETQYFGPGTRLLVL.

This chain connects TRBV19 to TRBJ2-5; TRBD2 matches at 8 bases. The CDR3 is made up of 15 amino acids. The ends lost 7 bases at V and 5 bases at J; junction bases unmatched: 12. CDR1 and CDR2 (germline): LNHDA, SQIVND (reference sequence). CDR3 region: CASTNNPGLGETQYF. The CDR3 DNA is TGTGCCAGTACCAATAACCCGGGACTAGGGGAGACCCAGTACTTC.

The chain has TRBV7-3 and TRBJ2-5; possibly TRBD2 for D (7 bases). Germline V gene lookup returns CDR1 SGHTA and CDR2 FQGTGA. The germline V and J ends were trimmed by 1 base and 5 bases, with 11 bases remaining between them. The CDR3 runs to 14 residues. Here the CDR3 DNA reads TGTGCCAGCAGCTTAATAGGGGGGGGTGAGACCCAGTACTTC. It translates to CASSLIGGGETQYF.

This clone turned up a few times. CDR3 loop: CASLAGAHTDTQYF. In DNA, the CDR3 is TGTGCCAGCCTAGCGGGAGCCCACACAGATACGCAGTATTTT. The chain has TRBV2 and TRBJ2-3; 10 nucleotides align to TRBD2. Germline V gene lookup returns CDR1 SNHLY and CDR2 FYNNEI. J lost 2 bases, V lost 8 bases, and 4 bases had no gene match. The CDR3 is 14 amino acids.

V usage is TRBV11-1 and J usage is TRBJ2-7; 7 bases match TRBD2. The V gene's germline CDR1 is SGHAT and CDR2 FQDESV (reference sequence). Trimming removed 2 bases from V and 3 bases from J; junction bases left unmatched: 4. This CDR3 is built from 14 residues. The CDR3 is CASSLTQRGYEQYF. CDR3 DNA: TGTGCCAGCAGCTTAACCCAGCGGGGCTACGAGCAGTACTTC. Supplemented by reference TRBV11-1 and TRBJ2-7, the full variable domain reads EAEVAQSPRYKITEKSQAVAFWCDPISGHATLYWYRQILGQGPELLVQFQDESVVDDSQLPKDRFSAERLKGVDSTLKIQPAELGDSAMYLCASSLTQRGYEQYFGPGTRLTVT.

The gene calls are TRBV30 and TRBJ1-6; D might be TRBD1 (6 bases). This CDR3 has 15 amino acids. Trimming removed 0 bases at V and 0 bases at J, with 6 bases between. Looked up from germline, CDR1 is GTSNPN and CDR2 is SVGIG (reference sequence). In DNA form, the CDR3 reads TGTGCCTGGAGTGTAGGGGGCTCCTATAATTCACCCCTCCACTTT. It specifies CAWSVGGSYNSPLHF.

The chain employs TRBV12-5 and TRBJ2-3; TRBD2 might be the D (5 bases). V was clipped by 1 base and J by 3 bases, with 8 bases between them. This CDR3 has 14 amino acids. The germline V gene encodes CDR1 LGHNT and CDR2 FRNRAP. CDR3 in amino acids: CASGLGLATDTQYF. In nucleotides, the CDR3 is TGTGCTAGTGGTTTGGGGCTAGCTACAGATACGCAGTATTTT.

The chain employs TRBV5-1 and TRBJ2-7; TRBD1 aligns across 8 bases. With 3 bases clipped from V and 2 bases from J, the junction kept 4 bases outside the gene matches. CDR1 is SGHRS and CDR2 is YFSETQ in the germline V gene. The CDR3 length is 14 residues. CDR3 protein: CASSSRDRTYEQYF. As DNA, the CDR3 is TGCGCCAGCAGCTCCCGGGACAGGACCTACGAGCAGTACTTC.

This clone came up a few times. This sequence joins TRBV25-1 and TRBJ2-5, with 13 nucleotides matching TRBD2. The CDR3 totals 16 residues. Germline CDR1 MGHDK, CDR2 SYGVNS. J was trimmed by 2 bases and V by 5 bases; bases with no gene match: 5. The DNA for the CDR3 is TGTGCCAGCAGTTCCCGGACTAGCGGGAGTCAAGAGACCCAGTACTTC. Translating it yields CASSSRTSGSQETQYF.

The V call is TRBV6-5, the J call TRBJ2-7, with 14 bases identical to TRBD2. Germline V gives CDR1 MNHEY, CDR2 SVGAGI. This CDR3 is 16 amino acids long. V was clipped by 4 bases and J by 5 bases; unmatched bases: 7. CDR3 protein: CASSWLGLAGEDEQYF. The CDR3 DNA follows: TGTGCCAGCAGTTGGTTGGGACTAGCGGGAGAGGACGAGCAGTACTTC.